A selection of T cell receptor beta chains follows, all from one sample in a study of CD8+CD57+ T cells in acquired aplastic anemia. TCRdb passed the reads through MiXCR, listing each CDR3 protein once. The table lists some 160,000 distinct CDR3 sequences, roughly half of them singletons. The sample comprised sorted CD4+, CD8+, or CD8+CD57+ T cells (not recorded which) from PBMCs. Receptor source: a human donor with aplastic anemia. Both conserved end residues are part of each CDR3. D genes are given only for firm matches. Clone size appears in some rows only: once, few, many, or a class for an expanded clone.

d_gene	v_gene	j_gene	abundance	CDR3nt	CDR3aa
-	TRBV7-9	TRBJ1-1	many	TGTGCCAGCAGCGAGCAGGGGAGGACTGAAGCTTTCTTT	CASSEQGRTEAFF
-	TRBV29-1	TRBJ1-1	many	TGCAGCGTTGTTGGAGAAAGCGGCACTGAAGCTTTCTTT	CSVVGESGTEAFF
TRBD1	TRBV12-3/TRBV12-4	TRBJ1-2	many	TGTGCCAGCAGTTTATCAGGGACAGTAGGCTACACCTTC	CASSLSGTVGYTF
-	TRBV20-1	TRBJ2-1	many	TGCAGTGCTAGTTTTTCGGGACGGCACCACAATGAGCAGTTCTTC	CSASFSGRHHNEQFF
-	TRBV7-9	TRBJ1-1	-	TGTGCCAGCAGCTTCGGTAGTAGGTACACTGAAGCTTTCTTT	CASSFGSRYTEAFF
TRBD1	TRBV19	TRBJ2-3	-	TGTGCCAGCCGAAGACAGGGAACTAGCACAGATACGCAGTATTTT	CASRRQGTSTDTQYF
-	TRBV6-5	TRBJ1-1	many	TGTGCCAGCAGTTACTCCTCGGTGCCCACAAATGAAGCTTTCTTT	CASSYSSVPTNEAFF
-	TRBV24-1	TRBJ2-3	many	TGTGCCACCAGCTCCTCTAGCACAGATACGCAGTATTTT	CATSSSSTDTQYF
-	TRBV7-3	TRBJ1-6	-	TGTACCAGCAGACATAGACAAGACTATAATTCACCCCTCCACTTT	CTSRHRQDYNSPLHF
TRBD2	TRBV25-1	TRBJ2-5	once	TGTGCCAGCAACGGACTAGCGGGGGGAGAGACCCAGTACTTC	CASNGLAGGETQYF
-	TRBV10-1	TRBJ1-1	-	TGCGCCAGCACGATCGGGGGCTCTGAAGCTTTCTTT	CASTIGGSEAFF
-	TRBV19	TRBJ1-1	-	TGTGCCAGCAGACCGGGGGGTCTGAACACTGAAGCTTTCTTT	CASRPGGLNTEAFF
-	TRBV6-2/TRBV6-3	TRBJ2-1	-	TGTGCCAGCAGTTACGTGAACGATATCCCCCACTACAATGAGCAGTTCTTC	CASSYVNDIPHYNEQFF
-	TRBV12-3/TRBV12-4	TRBJ2-5	-	TGTGCCAGCAGTTTGGGAGGGGGGAAAGAGACCCAGTACTTC	CASSLGGGKETQYF
TRBD2	TRBV5-5	TRBJ2-3	many	TGTGCCAGCTTCCGGACTAGCGGAGGGGATACGCAGTATTTT	CASFRTSGGDTQYF
-	TRBV24-1	TRBJ2-3	-	TGTGCCTCCGCAAGTTCGAAGGGGTCAGATACGCAGTATTTT	CASASSKGSDTQYF
TRBD2	TRBV25-1	TRBJ2-5	once	TGTGCCAGCACCGACAGCGGGAGTGGGGAGACCCAGTACTTC	CASTDSGSGETQYF
-	TRBV20-1	TRBJ1-1	many	TGCAGTGCCGCAGTGGGGGGAAACACTGAAGCTTTCTTT	CSAAVGGNTEAFF
-	TRBV9	TRBJ2-1	many	TGTGCCAGCAGCGTCGACAGACTAGGGGGCGGGCAGTTCTTC	CASSVDRLGGGQFF
-	TRBV25-1	TRBJ2-1	many	TGTGCCAGCAGTGACAGCGGCCCCAATTACAATGAGCAGTTCTTC	CASSDSGPNYNEQFF
TRBD1	TRBV29-1	TRBJ2-1	-	TGCAGCGCTGGGACAGGGGCGGACAATGAGCAGTTCTTC	CSAGTGADNEQFF
TRBD2	TRBV6-2/TRBV6-3	TRBJ2-1	-	TGTGCCAGCAGTTACTCAGCTAGCGGGGGGAATGAGCAGTTCTTC	CASSYSASGGNEQFF
-	TRBV28	TRBJ1-1	many	TGTGCCAGCAGTTTAAGGAACACTGAAGCTTTCTTT	CASSLRNTEAFF
TRBD1	TRBV29-1	TRBJ2-3	-	TGCAGCGTTGTTACAGGGGGCACAGATACGCAGTATTTT	CSVVTGGTDTQYF
-	TRBV2	TRBJ2-3	many	TGTGCCAGCAGTGCCAGGTGGGCAGATACGCAGTATTTT	CASSARWADTQYF
-	TRBV30	TRBJ1-1	-	TGTGCCTGGAGTGTAGACAGGAACACTGAAGCTTTCTTT	CAWSVDRNTEAFF
TRBD1	TRBV10-3	TRBJ2-3	-	TGTGCCATCAGCCCTACAGGGGGTTGGACAGATACGCAGTATTTT	CAISPTGGWTDTQYF
TRBD1	TRBV5-6	TRBJ1-1	-	TGTGCCAGCAGCTTGGTGGGTCAGGGGGACACTGAAGCTTCCTTT	CASSLVGQGDTEASF
-	TRBV7-6	TRBJ2-5	many	TGTGCCAGCAGCCCTCAAGAGACCCAGTACTTC	CASSPQETQYF
TRBD1	TRBV10-3	TRBJ1-2	-	TGTGCCATCAGTCAGGGGGACTATGGCTACACCTTC	CAISQGDYGYTF
TRBD1	TRBV7-9	TRBJ1-1	once	TGTGCCAGCTCCGGGACAGGGATTATATACACTGAAGCTTTCTTT	CASSGTGIIYTEAFF
-	TRBV20-1	TRBJ2-7	-	TGCAGTGCTAGTTCGGATACCTACGAGCAGTACTTC	CSASSDTYEQYF
-	TRBV15	TRBJ1-4	few	TGTGCCACCAGCAGAGTCACAGACTTTAATGAAAAACTGTTTTTT	CATSRVTDFNEKLFF
-	TRBV2	TRBJ2-5	-	TGTGCCAGCACCCTGCTACAGGGCAATCAGCCCCAGTACTTC	CASTLLQGNQPQYF
TRBD2	TRBV2	TRBJ2-5	many	TGTGCCAGCAGACATCTGAGCGGGGGGTACCAAGAGACCCAGTACTTC	CASRHLSGGYQETQYF
-	TRBV15	TRBJ1-4	-	TGTGCCACCAGCAGAGTCATTCGGGAAAAACTGTTTTTT	CATSRVIREKLFF
-	TRBV15	TRBJ1-1	few	TGTGCCACCAGCAGGCCTCGTGGGCACACAGTTTCGAGGACTGAAGCTTTCTTT	CATSRPRGHTVSRTEAFF
TRBD1	TRBV7-2	TRBJ1-2	few	TGTGCCAGCAGGCCCGGGACAGGTAGTCGCTATGGCTACACCTTC	CASRPGTGSRYGYTF
-	TRBV10-3	TRBJ2-3	few	TGTGCCATCAGTGAGCCACGCACAGATACGCAGTATTTT	CAISEPRTDTQYF
TRBD1	TRBV20-1	TRBJ1-1	-	TGCAGTGCTAGACAGGGGGGGAGGTCTGAAGCTTTCTTT	CSARQGGRSEAFF
TRBD2	TRBV11-2	TRBJ2-2	-	TGTGCCAGCAGCTTAAGCGGGGGGCGTAACACCGGGGAGCTGTTTTTT	CASSLSGGRNTGELFF
-	TRBV19	TRBJ1-2	-	TGTGCCAGTAGTCGACAGGCCTATGGCTACACCTTC	CASSRQAYGYTF
TRBD2	TRBV7-9	TRBJ2-5	-	TGTGCCAGCAGCTTACTAGCGGGAAAAGAGACCCAGTACTTC	CASSLLAGKETQYF